The clone carrying this T cell receptor beta chain turned up a few times. The antigen is unknown. The sample belongs to a study of spatial heterogeneity in lung cancer. Study summary: Raw sequencing reads included, on average, more than 8.5 appearances of each unique TCR and UMI combination. Study conclusions and caveats: For expanded intratumoral alpha and beta TCRs, counts tracked tumor mutation counts. The study found that ubiquitous and regional expanded TCR counts tracked ubiquitous and regional nonsynonymous mutations, respectively.

The time point is: sample taken at primary tumor resection. Unsorted samples of tumor, nontumor lung or frozen PBMC had their whole RNA sequenced. Every TCR cDNA molecule carried a tag that served as a unique molecular identifier. One entry per CDR3 protein results from TCRdb running MiXCR on the 5' RACE reads. The sample shows thousands of distinct CDR3 sequences, approximately 20% of them seen only once. CDR3 length equals 13 residues. CDR1 and CDR2 from the germline V gene are SGHDT and YYEEEE. J gave up 6 bases and V 4 bases, and 6 bases lay outside the gene matches. The sequence came from a female donor with early-stage non-small cell lung cancer. The V call is TRBV5-6, the J call TRBJ1-2; 7 bases are a match to TRBD1. Sequencing used lung tumor tissue, obtained at surgery. The CDR3 protein is CASSRTGLNGYTF. The CDR3 DNA is TGTGCCAGCAGCCGGACAGGCCTTAATGGCTACACCTTC.